The clone carrying this T cell receptor (beta chain) appeared once. With 7 bases removed from V and 6 bases from J, the gap between germline ends came to 15 bases. The CDR3 extends over 14 amino acids. Germline CDR1 and CDR2: MDHEN and SYDVKM. Sequencing was performed with immunoSEQ multiplex PCR; in TCRdb, only in-frame clones are kept and a portion is missing. The sample holds about 240,000 clones; more than 75% are singletons and the top ten take 9% to 15%. The data originate from a study of blood T cell repertoires in COVID-19. The origin of this receptor is a man older than 75 with acute or convalescent COVID-19. The chain has TRBV28 and TRBJ2-2; TRBD1 is a possible D gene (6 bases). The sequenced material came from peripheral blood. CDR3 protein: CASITGSPAGELFF. CDR3 bases: TGTGCCAGCATCACAGGGTCCCCCGCCGGGGAGCTGTTTTTT. Filled out from reference TRBV28 and TRBJ2-2, the complete variable domain reads DVKVTQSSRYLVKRTGEKVFLECVQDMDHENMFWYRQDPGLGLRLIYFSYDVKMKEKGDIPEGYSVSREKKERFSLILESASTNQTSMYLCASITGSPAGELFFGEGSRLTVL.